This passage covers 10 T cell receptor beta chains from one sample sequenced in a study of blood T cell repertoires in COVID-19. Generated by immunoSEQ multiplex PCR, the TCRdb table keeps only in-frame clones and is missing some. The sample yields 200,000 to 300,000 clones, approximately 78% seen once. What was sequenced was peripheral blood. These receptors all stem from a woman aged 60-75 years with active or convalescent COVID-19.

The V call is TRBV18, the J call TRBJ2-7; D possibly corresponds to TRBD2 (7 bases). With 2 bases removed from V and 11 bases from J, the gap between germline ends came to 16 bases. In germline, CDR1 is KGHSH, CDR2 LQKENI. The CDR3 consists of 13 residues. This chain's CDR3 is CASSPSLGGLEYF. CDR3 DNA sequence: TGTGCCAGCTCACCATCGTTGGGGGGGCTGGAGTACTTC.

Comment on this clone: Other DNA variants within this sample encode the same CDR3. The V and J genes are TRBV5-4 and TRBJ2-2, with D perhaps TRBD2 (6 bases). Germline V gene sequence: CDR1 SGHNT, CDR2 YYREEE (reference sequence). Trimming took 4 bases from V and 2 from J, leaving 9 bases between them. This CDR3 spans 14 amino acids. CDR3 DNA sequence: TGTGCCAGCAGCCTGGGACTTAACACCGGGGAGCTGTTTTTT. Translated, it gives CASSLGLNTGELFF.

This clone was observed a single time. The V call is TRBV28, the J call TRBJ2-3, with TRBD2 identical over 7 bases. This CDR3 has 15 amino acids. The V segment lost 6 bases and the J segment 0 bases; nucleotides outside the gene matches: 6. The germline CDR1 and CDR2 sequences are MDHEN and SYDVKM. CDR3 amino acids: CASSSRGVSTDTQYF. The DNA for the CDR3 is TGTGCCAGCAGCTCTCGGGGGGTAAGCACAGATACGCAGTATTTT.

The chain employs TRBV6-5 and TRBJ2-3; D not resolved. V lost 2 bases, J lost 6 bases, and 12 bases lay in between. CDR1 and CDR2 (germline): MNHEY, SVGAGI. This CDR3 is 14 amino acids long. The CDR3 spells CASSYRGPGDTQYF. The CDR3 nucleotides are TGTGCCAGCAGTTACCGAGGCCCCGGGGATACGCAGTATTTT.

The chain couples TRBV6-2 or TRBV6-3 to TRBJ1-1; D perhaps matches TRBD1 (5 bases). Germline V gene lookup returns CDR1 MNHEY and CDR2 SVGEGT. There are 13 residues in the CDR3. The V gene lost 0 bases and the J gene lost 5 bases, with 7 bases spanning the gap. CDR3 nucleotides: TGTGCCAGCAGTTACTCGGGGGGTACTGAAGCTTTCTTT. Translating it yields CASSYSGGTEAFF.

This clone was counted between two and nine times. The V call is TRBV5-6, the J call TRBJ1-5, with D possibly TRBD1 on 6 matching bases. V was shortened by 4 bases and J by 0 bases, with 14 bases between the two germline ends. This CDR3 has 16 residues. Germline values: CDR1 SGHDT, CDR2 YYEEEE. CDR3 sequence: CASSLPVRGSNQPQHF. CDR3 nucleotide sequence: TGTGCCAGCAGCCTTCCAGTCAGGGGTAGCAATCAGCCCCAGCATTTT. The full variable domain, with the rest looked up from reference TRBV5-6 and TRBJ1-5, is DAGVTQSPTHLIKTRGQQVTLRCSPKSGHDTVSWYQQALGQGPQFIFQYYEEEERQRGNFPDRFSGHQFPNYSSELNVNALLLGDSALYLCASSLPVRGSNQPQHFGDGTRLSIL.

J is TRBJ2-5 and V is TRBV20-1; no clear D gene. The CDR3 loop spans 11 amino acids. Germline V gene data show CDR1 as DFQATT and CDR2 as SNEGSKA (reference sequence). Trimming left V 0 bases short and J 5 bases short, with 4 bases between. CDR3 sequence (DNA): TGCAGTGCTAGAGAACTGGAGACCCAGTACTTC. Translated, it gives CSARELETQYF.

V usage is TRBV18 and J usage is TRBJ2-1; D is ambiguous. V gave up 3 bases and J gave up 8 bases, with 14 bases separating them. Germline CDR1 is KGHSH and CDR2 is LQKENI. This CDR3 has 14 residues. CDR3 sequence (DNA): TGTGCCAGCTCACCCCTGGCAAGTTCATATGAGCAGTTCTTC. Protein product: CASSPLASSYEQFF.

The chain uses TRBV27 and TRBJ2-3, with a weak D call TRBD2 (7 bases). This CDR3 is 17 amino acids long. V lost 6 bases to trimming and J lost 5 bases, with 24 bases between them. Germline V gives CDR1 MNHEY, CDR2 SMNVEV (reference sequence). Here the CDR3 reads CASSPNQWGGQRDTQYF. The CDR3 DNA is TGTGCCAGCAGCCCCAACCAATGGGGGGGCCAAAGAGATACGCAGTATTTT.

The chain combines TRBV3-1 (or the pseudogene TRBV3-2) with TRBJ1-1; D is ambiguous. The germline V and J ends were trimmed by 2 bases and 5 bases, with 15 bases remaining between them. This CDR3 spans 15 amino acids. In germline, CDR1 is LGHDT, CDR2 YNNKEL (reference sequence). The CDR3 here is CASSQRDAGWTEAFF. The CDR3 DNA is TGTGCCAGCAGCCAACGCGACGCGGGATGGACTGAAGCTTTCTTT.